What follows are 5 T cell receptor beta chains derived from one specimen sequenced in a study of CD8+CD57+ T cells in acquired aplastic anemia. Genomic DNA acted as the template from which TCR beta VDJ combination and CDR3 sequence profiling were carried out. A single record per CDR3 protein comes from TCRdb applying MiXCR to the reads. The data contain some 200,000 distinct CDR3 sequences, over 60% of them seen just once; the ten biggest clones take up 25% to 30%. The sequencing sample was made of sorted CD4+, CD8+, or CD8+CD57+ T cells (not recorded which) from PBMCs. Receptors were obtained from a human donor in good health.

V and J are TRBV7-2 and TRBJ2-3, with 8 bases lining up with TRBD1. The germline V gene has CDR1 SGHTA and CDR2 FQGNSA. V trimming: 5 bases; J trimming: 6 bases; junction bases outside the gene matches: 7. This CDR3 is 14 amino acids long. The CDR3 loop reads CASSDSQGADTQYF. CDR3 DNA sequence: TGTGCCAGCAGCGACTCGCAGGGGGCGGATACGCAGTATTTT.

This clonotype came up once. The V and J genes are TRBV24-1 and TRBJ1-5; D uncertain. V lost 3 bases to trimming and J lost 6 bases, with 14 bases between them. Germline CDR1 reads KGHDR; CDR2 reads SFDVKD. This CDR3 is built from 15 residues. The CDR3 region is CATSDELMKGQPQHF. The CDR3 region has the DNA TGTGCCACCAGTGATGAACTCATGAAGGGTCAGCCCCAGCATTTT.

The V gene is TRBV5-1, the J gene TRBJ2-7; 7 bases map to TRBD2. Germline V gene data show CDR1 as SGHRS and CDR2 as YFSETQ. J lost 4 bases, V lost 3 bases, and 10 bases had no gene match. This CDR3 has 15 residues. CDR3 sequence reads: CASSSGLGAGYEQYF. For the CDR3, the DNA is TGCGCCAGCAGCTCTGGACTAGGGGCGGGTTACGAGCAGTACTTC.

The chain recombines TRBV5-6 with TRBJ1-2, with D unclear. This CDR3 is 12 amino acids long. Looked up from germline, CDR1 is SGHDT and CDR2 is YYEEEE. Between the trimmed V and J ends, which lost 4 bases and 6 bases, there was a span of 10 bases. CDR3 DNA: TGTGCCAGCAGCCCAGCAGGAAATGGCTACACCTTC. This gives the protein CASSPAGNGYTF.

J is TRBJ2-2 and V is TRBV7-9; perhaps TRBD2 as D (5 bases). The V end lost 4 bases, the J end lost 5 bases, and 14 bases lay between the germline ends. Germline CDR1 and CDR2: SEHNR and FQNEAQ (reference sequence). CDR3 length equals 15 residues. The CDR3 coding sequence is TGTGCCAGCAGCTCGAGTCCGACGGGGACCGGGGAGCTGTTTTTT. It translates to CASSSSPTGTGELFF.